This T cell receptor (beta chain) was recorded in a study of cytomegalovirus exposure and HLA in healthy donors. Overall study findings and caveats: Presence/absence analyses rested on an assumption that sequencing depth was roughly uniform across donors. Further analysis was carried out later, and it showed several of the most significant clusters appearing linked to common viral pathogens. Analysis performed later found about 17,000 TCR beta sequences associated with HLA alleles at 0.05 false discovery rate.

V lost 0 bases and J lost 1, with 9 bases in between. The germline CDR1 and CDR2 sequences are KGHSH and LQKENI. The CDR3 contains 15 residues. The PCR made use of 60 Vbeta and 13 Jbeta primers. Profiling relied on immunoSEQ multiplex PCR, and the TCRdb table lists in-frame clones only, not all of them. This repertoire shows 150,000 to 170,000 clones, about three quarters found once; its top ten account for approximately 1.3%. Details on this clone: Its antigen is currently unknown.

Sample: PBMCs. This sequence was found in a man between 18 and 29 years old in good health and CMV-seronegative. The V gene is TRBV18, the J gene TRBJ2-5; D not resolved. Written as DNA, the CDR3 is TGTGCCAGCTCACCACCCCCCACAGCCCAAGAGACCCAGTACTTC. Protein sequence: CASSPPPTAQETQYF.